The T cell receptor beta chain described here comes from a study of T cell responses to AZD1222 COVID-19 vaccine. Study-level findings and limits: Spike-wide coverage was observed for vaccine-associated CD4 TCRs, with dominant responses at 160-218 and 743-854. Of spike-specific TCRs, nearly half reportedly target regions left unmutated in variants. White British people made up most donors, females outnumbered males, and clonal diversity was possibly underestimated.

The assay was immunoSEQ multiplex PCR, and TCRdb's table has in-frame clones only and misses some. This sample has 100,000 or so clones; 70% to 90% occur once, and the top ten carry 5%. Germline V gene lookup returns CDR1 LNHDA and CDR2 SQIVND (reference sequence). V was trimmed by 6 bases and J by 3 bases, leaving 18 bases between them. The CDR3 covers 15 residues. Regarding this clone: Its antigen remains unknown.

The genes are TRBV19 and TRBJ2-7; the D call may be TRBD1 or TRBD2 (5 bases each). The sequencing here drew on peripheral blood, taken on day 0 of AZD1222 vaccination. The source of this sequence is an adult in good health. The CDR3 reads CASRRLGTQNYEQYF. CDR3 coding DNA: TGTGCCAGTAGAAGGCTCGGGACGCAGAACTACGAGCAGTACTTC.